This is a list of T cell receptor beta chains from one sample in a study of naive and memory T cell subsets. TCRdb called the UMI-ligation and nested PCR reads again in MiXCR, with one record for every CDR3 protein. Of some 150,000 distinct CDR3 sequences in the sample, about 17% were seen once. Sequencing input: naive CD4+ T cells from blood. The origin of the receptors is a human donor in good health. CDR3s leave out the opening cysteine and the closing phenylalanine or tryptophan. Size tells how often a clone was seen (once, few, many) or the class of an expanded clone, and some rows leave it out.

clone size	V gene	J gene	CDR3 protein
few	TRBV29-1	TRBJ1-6	STAFTRESSYNSPLH
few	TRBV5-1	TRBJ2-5	ASSQEEWGTQY
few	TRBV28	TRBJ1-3	ASSPVDTGNTIY
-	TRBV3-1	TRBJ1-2	ASSQDLRRGYT
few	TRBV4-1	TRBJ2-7	ASSQGLPDSPPYEQY
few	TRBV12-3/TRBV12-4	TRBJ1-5	ASRADSNQPQH
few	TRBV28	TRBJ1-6	ASRPPGFGSYNSPLH
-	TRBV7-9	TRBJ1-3	ASSLRALSGNTIY
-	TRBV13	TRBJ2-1	ASSSPSGSSYNEQF
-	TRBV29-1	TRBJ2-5	SVEDWAGGPETQY
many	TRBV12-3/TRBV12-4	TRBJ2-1	ASSFIGLAQYNEQF
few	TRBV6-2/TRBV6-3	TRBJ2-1	ASSYGGVGSYNEQF
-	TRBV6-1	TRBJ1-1	ASSVRGQGGEAF
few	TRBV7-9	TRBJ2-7	ASSLVRESYEQY
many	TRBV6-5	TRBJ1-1	ASSYQIQGVGAF
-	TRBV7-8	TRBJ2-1	ASSLAGGVYNEQF
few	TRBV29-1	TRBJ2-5	SVDFGGPTQY
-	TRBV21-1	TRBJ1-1	ASSQRTLEAF